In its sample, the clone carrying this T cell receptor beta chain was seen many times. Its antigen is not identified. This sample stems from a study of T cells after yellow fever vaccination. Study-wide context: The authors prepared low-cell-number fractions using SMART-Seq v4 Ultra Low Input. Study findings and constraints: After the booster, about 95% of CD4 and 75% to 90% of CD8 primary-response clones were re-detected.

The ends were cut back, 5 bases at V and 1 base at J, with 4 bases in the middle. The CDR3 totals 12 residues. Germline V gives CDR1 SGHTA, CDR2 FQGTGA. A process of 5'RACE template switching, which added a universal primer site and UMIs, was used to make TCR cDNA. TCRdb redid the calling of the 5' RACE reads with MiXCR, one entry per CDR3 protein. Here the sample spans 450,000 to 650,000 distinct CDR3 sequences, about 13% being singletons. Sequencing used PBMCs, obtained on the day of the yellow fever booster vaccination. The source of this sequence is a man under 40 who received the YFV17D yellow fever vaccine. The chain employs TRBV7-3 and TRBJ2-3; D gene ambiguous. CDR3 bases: TGTGCCAGCAGCCACGGCACAGATACGCAGTATTTT. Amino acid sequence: CASSHGTDTQYF.